The TCR beta chain under discussion was sequenced for a study of T-cell memory formation after mild COVID-19. Germline CDR1 is SGHNT and CDR2 is YYREEE (reference sequence). The germline V and J ends were trimmed by 1 base and 4 bases, with 12 bases remaining between them. The CDR3 extends over 14 amino acids. cDNA libraries for TCR alpha and TCR beta, carrying sample barcodes and UMIs, came from 5'RACE with constant-segment primers. MiXCR, run by TCRdb on the 5' RACE reads, gives a single entry per CDR3 protein. The sample contains 200,000 to 250,000 distinct CDR3 sequences, over 9.5% of which appear only once. Study outcomes and limitations: Mostly located in CM and EM were contracting CD4+ clones, with contracting CD8+ clones located in EMRA. Clones that got smaller from day 15 to 85 had even CD4/CD8, while clones growing later tipped toward CD4+. A subset of responding clones appeared in pre-infection memory, suggesting cross-reactive memory joined.

As to this clonotype: Its antigen remains unidentified.

This clonotype was sampled from a man in his late teens or twenties who had mild COVID-19 (a few samples of this study predate the infection). Cell type and time point are not known. The sample taken for sequencing was PBMCs or a T cell subset sorted from them (not recorded which). This sequence joins TRBV5-4 and TRBJ2-7, with D hard to call. The CDR3 is CASSLRQAPYEQYF. In nucleotides, the CDR3 is TGTGCCAGCAGCTTGAGGCAGGCGCCGTACGAGCAGTACTTC.